This record concerns one T cell receptor (beta chain) sequence. The data are from a study of shared clonotypes between healthy human individuals. Donors were healthy HIV-negative adults without recently reported acute infections or vaccinations. It was into CD45RA+ naive and CD45RA-negative memory subsets that the CD4+ cells were split. Measured with immunoSEQ multiplex PCR; TCRdb has only the in-frame clones, and not every one. Among roughly 1 million clones, approximately 78% were seen once, and the ten largest hold under 0.6%. The germline V and J ends were trimmed by 6 bases and 1 base, with 13 bases remaining between them. Germline CDR1 SNHLY, CDR2 FYNNEI. This CDR3 has 15 amino acids.

The chain is built from TRBV2 and TRBJ1-5; no reliable D call. The sequenced sample consisted of memory CD4+ T cells from PBMCs. Subset here: CD45RA-negative fraction. This clonotype was sampled from a young man in good health. Some clones in this sample may be carry-over from other donors' samples. CDR3 residues: CASSARGPSNQPQHF. The CDR3 DNA reads as TGTGCCAGCAGCGCACGGGGTCCGAGCAATCAGCCCCAGCATTTT. The complete variable domain, with remaining parts taken from reference TRBV2 and TRBJ1-5, reads EPEVTQTPSHQVTQMGQEVILRCVPISNHLYFYWYRQILGQKVEFLVSFYNNEISEKSEIFDDQFSVERPDGSNFTLKIRSTKLEDSAMYFCASSARGPSNQPQHFGDGTRLSIL.